Following are 26 T cell receptor beta chains from one sample sequenced in a study of prognosis after radiotherapy for stage I lung cancer. With two-round multiplex PCR, TCR beta CDR3 sequences were amplified from genomic DNA. For every TRBV and TRBJ gene, a specific primer was used in first-round PCR. One entry per CDR3 protein results from TCRdb running MiXCR on the multiplex PCR reads. The sample has roughly 23,000 distinct CDR3 sequences; roughly 40% are singletons. The material sequenced was PBMCs, taken before or after stereotactic body radiation therapy (not recorded which). The source is a donor over 45 with non-small cell lung cancer.

With respect to this clonotype: This may arise from a read error, as a much more abundant clone is one base away. The limits of the CDR3 on the DNA are not certain, so only TCRdb's listed CDR3 is given. V and J are TRBV18 and TRBJ2-3; the table gives TRBD2 as D, unverified against the DNA. The CDR3 totals 13 residues, both ends included. Germline lookup yields CDR1 KGHSH and CDR2 LQKENI. CDR3 region: CASSPVAGGTHYF.

The V and J genes are TRBV11-3 and TRBJ1-2; unclear D gene. Germline values: CDR1 SGHNT, CDR2 YENEEA. Trimming pared 1 base from V and 0 bases from J, leaving 27 bases between. The CDR3 totals 21 residues. CDR3 in amino acids: CASSLGRWHRRSRLANYGYTF. CDR3 DNA: TGTGCCAGCAGCTTAGGCAGGTGGCATCGACGGAGCCGATTAGCTAACTATGGCTACACCTTC.

V and J are TRBV11-3 and TRBJ2-7, with TRBD2 matching 8 bases. Germline lookup yields CDR1 SGHNT and CDR2 YENEEA. This CDR3 region has 15 residues. V dropped 5 bases and J dropped 3; count of bases not matched to a gene: 9. The chain's CDR3 is CASSPRIAGNYEQYF. CDR3 in DNA: TGTGCCAGCAGCCCAAGAATAGCGGGAAACTACGAGCAGTACTTC.

This clonotype has ten or more counts. The genes are TRBV7-8 and TRBJ2-5, with D perhaps being TRBD1 or TRBD2 (7 bases each). The CDR3 sequence is 18 residues long. V lost 4 bases, J lost 2 bases, and 23 bases lay in between. Looked up from germline, CDR1 is SGHVS and CDR2 is FQNEAQ. CDR3 loop: CASSSKIDAGGLQETQYF. The CDR3 DNA reads as TGTGCCAGCAGCTCCAAAATCGACGCAGGGGGACTACAAGAGACCCAGTACTTC.

This clonotype is medium-sized (0.01 to 0.1%). This sequence joins TRBV5-1 and TRBJ1-6, with 9 bases lining up with TRBD1. This CDR3 contains 15 residues. After removal of 4 bases from V and 7 bases from J, the junction contained 6 bases not matched to a gene. Germline-derived CDR1 and CDR2 are SGHRS and YFSETQ. The DNA for the CDR3 is TGCGCCAGCAGCCAACAGGGGGCCAACAATTCACCCCTCCACTTT. Translated: CASSQQGANNSPLHF.

This clonotype was seen at least ten times. The J gene is TRBJ2-1, the V gene TRBV12-3 or TRBV12-4, with TRBD2 matching 11 bases. The junction had 6 bases not matched to a gene; V was cut back by 4 bases and J by 4 bases. This CDR3 is built from 16 residues. CDR3 in amino acids: CASSSTGTSGYNEQFF. The CDR3 region has the DNA TGTGCCAGCAGTTCCACCGGGACTAGCGGATACAATGAGCAGTTCTTC.

This clonotype was detected ten times or more. CDR3 loop: CASSLSGTGLPGELFF. DNA for the CDR3: TGTGCCAGCAGCTTGAGTGGGACAGGGTTACCCGGGGAGCTGTTTTTT. The rearrangement links TRBV5-5 to TRBJ2-2; TRBD1 aligns across 9 bases. V shed 1 base, J shed 6 bases, and the junction held 7 bases outside the gene matches. From germline, CDR1 is SGHKS and CDR2 YYEKEE (reference sequence). The CDR3 loop spans 16 amino acids.

The rearrangement joins TRBV24-1 to TRBJ2-3; the D gene could be TRBD1 or TRBD2 (5 bases each). This CDR3 has 14 residues. V was trimmed by 9 bases and J by 1 base, leaving 13 bases between them. CDR1 is KGHDR, CDR2 SFDVKD, per germline. CDR3: CATSRDGGTDTQYF. The CDR3 nucleotides read TGTGCCACCTCCAGGGACGGGGGCACAGATACGCAGTATTTT.

This clonotype has a count of ten or more. The V call is TRBV5-1, the J call TRBJ1-1; D may be TRBD1 (5 bases). The CDR3 consists of 17 residues. Germline assignment: CDR1 SGHRS and CDR2 YFSETQ. The V end was cut by 3 bases, the J end by 0 bases, with 18 bases between. CDR3 sequence (DNA): TGCGCCAGCAGCTGGGGGGGTAGAGCAGCCATGAACACTGAAGCTTTCTTT. This translates into CASSWGGRAAMNTEAFF.

Only one count was recorded for this clonotype. V usage is TRBV20-1 and J usage is TRBJ1-2; D perhaps matches TRBD1 (5 bases). CDR3 length equals 15 residues. Germline CDR1 reads DFQATT; CDR2 reads SNEGSKA (reference sequence). V dropped 0 bases and J dropped 3 bases, with 14 bases sitting between them. In DNA, the CDR3 is TGCAGTGCTAGAGAGGCCGGGTGGGGCGACTATGGCTACACCTTC. Residues: CSAREAGWGDYGYTF.

This clonotype has just one count. This chain joins TRBV6-5 and TRBJ1-5; no reliable D call. The ends were cut back, 4 bases at V and 9 bases at J, with 13 bases in the middle. The CDR3 sequence is 13 residues long. Germline CDR1 reads MNHEY; CDR2 reads SVGAGI. The CDR3 nucleotides are TGTGCCAGCAGTTCTGGCAGCCGGAGGCCCCAGCATTTT. Translated: CASSSGSRRPQHF.

This clonotype has at least ten counts. A read error is possible here, since a much larger clone lies one base away. The V and J genes are TRBV2 and TRBJ2-1; D assignment may be TRBD1 or TRBD2 (5 bases each). Germline V gene data show CDR1 as SNHLY and CDR2 as FYNNEI. The CDR3 extends over 13 amino acids. The CDR3 bases are TGTGCCAGCAGTGGGGACCCCTACAATGAGCAGCTCTTC. As protein: CASSGDPYNEQLF.

This clonotype was recorded at least ten times. The gene calls are TRBV2 and TRBJ2-7; D gene unclear. Trimming cost V 0 bases and J 3 bases, with 3 bases left between them. Germline V gives CDR1 SNHLY, CDR2 FYNNEI. The CDR3 runs to 12 residues. Written as DNA, the CDR3 is TGTGCCAGCAGTGAAGCTATCTACGAGCAGTACTTC. It is translated as CASSEAIYEQYF.

This clonotype came up many times. V gene TRBV10-3 combines with J gene TRBJ2-5, with TRBD2 identical over 8 bases. Germline loops: CDR1 ENHRY, CDR2 SYGVKD. There are 13 residues in the CDR3. The V and J ends lost 4 bases and 3 bases, in that order; junction bases with no gene match: 1. The DNA of the CDR3 is TGTGCCATCAGTGCAGCGGGAGAAGAGACCCAGTACTTC. Translation gives CAISAAGEETQYF.

The gene calls are TRBV7-3 and TRBJ1-2; the match to TRBD1 covers 7 bases. V shed 2 bases and J 7 bases; nucleotides not matched to a gene: 4. Germline V gives CDR1 SGHTA, CDR2 FQGTGA. The CDR3 loop spans 13 amino acids. The CDR3 nucleotides are TGTGCCAGCAGCTTAGCCAGGGACAGTGGCTACACCTTC. Encoded protein: CASSLARDSGYTF. Based on the CDR3 plus reference TRBV7-3 and TRBJ1-2, the full variable domain is GAGVSQTPSNKVTEKGKYVELRCDPISGHTALYWYRQSLGQGPEFLIYFQGTGAADDSGLPNDRFFAVRPEGSVSTLKIQRTERGDSAVYLCASSLARDSGYTFGSGTRLTVV.

This clonotype was counted at least ten times. The chain uses TRBV4-2 and TRBJ1-4; D call uncertain. This CDR3 comprises 14 residues. The V gene's germline CDR1 is LGHNA and CDR2 YNFKEQ. Trimming took 0 bases from V and 3 from J, leaving 5 bases between them. CDR3: CASSQDPANEKLFF. CDR3 nucleotide sequence: TGTGCCAGCAGCCAAGACCCAGCTAATGAAAAACTGTTTTTT.

This clonotype has ten or more counts. V usage is TRBV4-1 and J usage is TRBJ2-7, with D possibly being TRBD1 (7 bases). The V gene lost 4 bases and the J gene lost 2 bases, with 12 bases spanning the gap. The CDR3 runs 14 residues. Germline CDR1 and CDR2: MGHRA and YSYEKL. The CDR3 coding sequence is TGCGCCAGCAGCCTCAGGGGGGATCCCTACGAGCAGTACTTC. Translated, it gives CASSLRGDPYEQYF.

This clonotype was counted once. V gene TRBV11-2 combines with J gene TRBJ2-7; D is ambiguous. The CDR3 has 15 residues. V was trimmed by 4 bases and J by 3 bases, leaving 16 bases between them. In germline, CDR1 is SGHAT, CDR2 FQNNGV. The CDR3: CASSSAPRYCYEQYF. DNA for the CDR3: TGTGCCAGCAGCTCGGCCCCCAGGTACTGCTACGAGCAGTACTTC.

The chain has TRBV30 and TRBJ2-1; either TRBD1 or TRBD2 may supply D (5 bases each). V was trimmed by 4 bases and J by 2 bases, leaving 15 bases between them. Germline values: CDR1 GTSNPN, CDR2 SVGIG (reference sequence). The CDR3 length is 15 residues. The CDR3 protein is CAWIRPRGPYNEQFF. The CDR3 DNA is TGTGCCTGGATTCGGCCCCGGGGCCCCTACAATGAGCAGTTCTTC.

On this clonotype itself: The junction differs from germline at one of its ends, possibly a read error. This chain connects TRBV19 to TRBJ1-2; the D is unclear. This CDR3 is 13 amino acids long. Germline-derived CDR1 and CDR2 are LNHDA and SQIVND (reference sequence). CDR3 residues: CVSSNAGFGGYAF. The CDR3 region has the DNA TGTGTCAGTAGTAATGCGGGGTTCGGCGGCTACGCCTTC. The whole variable domain, remainder taken from reference TRBV19 and TRBJ1-2, is DGGITQSPKYLFRKEGQNVTLSCEQNLNHDAMYWYRQDPGQGLRLIYYSQIVNDFQKGDIAEGYSVSREKKESFPLTVTSAQKNPTAFYLCVSSNAGFGGYAFGSGTRLTVV.

This clonotype was counted a single time. The rearrangement joins TRBV19 to TRBJ2-5, with 7 positions matching TRBD1. The CDR3 sequence is 13 residues long. V lost 4 bases, J lost 4 bases, and 3 bases stayed unmatched. Germline CDR1 LNHDA, CDR2 SQIVND (reference sequence). In DNA form, the CDR3 reads TGTGCCAGTAGTACGACAGGGTCAGAGACCCAGTACTTC. Protein product: CASSTTGSETQYF. The full variable domain, rest sourced from reference TRBV19 and TRBJ2-5, is DGGITQSPKYLFRKEGQNVTLSCEQNLNHDAMYWYRQDPGQGLRLIYYSQIVNDFQKGDIAEGYSVSREKKESFPLTVTSAQKNPTAFYLCASSTTGSETQYFGPGTRLLVL.

This clonotype was detected many times. The V gene is TRBV5-1, the J gene TRBJ2-3; the match to TRBD2 covers 8 bases. The CDR3 covers 14 residues. Germline V gene sequence: CDR1 SGHRS, CDR2 YFSETQ. Germline trimming cut 0 bases from V and 3 bases from J; bases unmatched to any gene: 0. This chain's CDR3 is CASSLASGTDTQYF. CDR3 nucleotide sequence: TGCGCCAGCAGCTTGGCTAGCGGGACAGATACGCAGTATTTT.

This clonotype occurred many times. The chain carries TRBV7-2 and TRBJ2-1; a possible D gene is TRBD2 (5 bases). The germline V gene encodes CDR1 SGHTA and CDR2 FQGNSA. V lost 5 bases, J lost 7 bases, and 18 bases lay in between. The CDR3 has 15 amino acids. CDR3 nucleotide sequence: TGTGCCAGCAGCCCCAGACCCGAGGGCATAAATGAGCAGTTCTTC. Its translation is CASSPRPEGINEQFF.

This clonotype was recorded at least ten times. The J gene is TRBJ2-1, the V gene TRBV20-1; D gene unclear. Germline V gene sequence: CDR1 DFQATT, CDR2 SNEGSKA (reference sequence). CDR3 length equals 15 residues. Trimming took off 6 bases at V and 0 bases at J, with 15 bases between the two ends. CDR3 residues: CSAFGGKGSYNEQFF. The CDR3 DNA follows: TGCAGTGCCTTTGGCGGTAAAGGCTCCTACAATGAGCAGTTCTTC.

Concerning this clonotype itself: The junction departs from the called germline gene at one end, perhaps through a read error. The chain recombines TRBV28 with TRBJ1-1; no clear D. Germline assignment: CDR1 MDHEN and CDR2 SYDVKM. The CDR3 spans 13 residues. CDR3 sequence: CASSVQENTEASF. As DNA, the CDR3 is TGTGCCAGTTCGGTCCAGGAGAACACTGAAGCTTCCTTT.

Of note for this clonotype: With a much larger clone just one base away, this may be a read error. The rearrangement uses TRBV7-9 and TRBJ2-7; D may correspond to TRBD1 or TRBD2 (7 bases each). Germline V lookup: CDR1 SEHNR, CDR2 FQNEAQ (reference sequence). This CDR3 has 18 amino acids. The V and J ends lost 1 base and 3 bases respectively, with 22 bases between them. The CDR3 region has the DNA TGTGCCAGCAGCTTAGGGGGGGGGGGGACAGTGGTACACTACGAGCAGTACTTC. As protein: CASSLGGGGTVVHYEQYF. Full variable domain (outside the CDR3, taken from reference TRBV7-9 and TRBJ2-7): DTGVSQNPRHKITKRGQNVTFRCDPISEHNRLYWYRQTLGQGPEFLTYFQNEAQLEKSRLLSDRFSAERPKGSFSTLEIQRTEQGDSAMYLCASSLGGGGTVVHYEQYFGPGTRLTVT.